The T cell receptor beta chain under discussion was sequenced for a study of blood T cell repertoires in COVID-19 (dated by TCRdb to between 2020 and 2021). About the full investigation: Collaborator samples came from the United States, Italy and Spain and covered acute and convalescent phases of COVID-19. The material from the prospective study consisted of cDNA or gDNA derived from T cells, B-cell-depleted T cells, or PBMCs. Subjects who had been exposed to COVID-19, were actively infected with it, or had recovered from it provided the deeply sampled blood TCRbeta repertoires that made up the dataset. The repertoires were made available in a free public database intended to serve as a resource for research on the immune response to SARS-CoV-2. The samples were drawn from two sources: the first 160 participants of the ongoing ImmuneRACE study, and 1,254 subjects contributed by 6 global collaborators. A de-identified subject ID, COVID-19 status, age in years and sex were almost always included in the sample metadata. Where HLA class I and class II types were available, the types were taken from metadata supplied by the sample provider, not from assay-based typing.

Taken from cysteine to phenylalanine, the CDR3 has 13 residues. Only the CDR3 region is kept as DNA, spanning 39 bases read in frame from base 1. Sequences WNHNN (CDR1) and SYGVQD (CDR2) are obtained from the germline V gene (reference sequence). Between the V and J ends, shortened by 6 bases and 8 bases respectively, the junction contains 16 bases. Remarks on this clone: The antigen it recognizes is unknown. No base qualities exist here, and no much larger clone lies one base off it.

TCRbeta CDR3 regions were amplified from genomic DNA by means of the immunoSEQ Assay, a bias-controlled multiplex PCR. The source study handled its data this way. The number of nucleated cells in each sample was estimated from the amplification of reference gene primers within the assay. To quantify the absolute abundance of each unique TCRbeta CDR3 rearrangement, sequence reads were collapsed and filtered. Productive Simpson clonality was computed per sample as the square root of Simpson's diversity index over productive rearrangements. This is the immuneACCESS table as TCRdb keeps it, with only in-frame sequences that have V and J called. A part of the clones is gone; compared with another copy, unresolved V genes explain less than half, and the rest is unexplained. That table is the source of V, J and clone size, and D and trimming were worked out from the DNA. Recorded for this sample are approximately 310,000 clones; roughly 86% of them occurred a single time. The ten largest clones add up to approximately 8% of the sample.

Another Seattle source contributed samples from volunteer blood donors who had recovered from COVID-19. Collaborating institutions collected whole blood in K2EDTA tubes following their own protocols. For TCRbeta analysis, collaborators shipped samples in one of three forms: frozen whole blood, isolated PBMCs, or DNA extracted from either of those sample types. Overall study outcomes, separate from this receptor: How much clinical and demographic metadata was included differed by source and by participant, and the metadata was provided uncurated.

The chain is made from TRBV10-1 and TRBJ1-2, with no reliable assignment of the D segment. This sequence was found in a woman aged 45 to 65 who had recovered from COVID-19. The specimen was peripheral blood. The sequence in DNA is TGCGCCAGCAGGGGCGTTGTACAGTGGGGCTACACCTTC. Its protein product is CASRGVVQWGYTF.